Listed here are 25 T cell receptor beta chains from one sample, sequenced in a study of cytomegalovirus exposure and HLA in healthy donors. This PCR relied on a set of 60 Vbeta primers and 13 Jbeta primers. The method was immunoSEQ multiplex PCR; TCRdb's version includes in-frame clones alone and lacks a portion of them. Of over 100,000 clones in the sample, around 70% are singletons; the top ten hold around 4.8%. The sequenced sample was PBMCs. These receptors all stem from a man aged 30 to 45 in good health and CMV-seropositive.

This clone was found once. The chain joins TRBV7-6 to TRBJ2-3; weak D call: TRBD2 (6 bases). Germline V gives CDR1 SGHVS, CDR2 FNYEAQ. Trimming removed 5 bases from V and 3 bases from J, with 18 bases in between. CDR3 length: 16 residues. In DNA form, the CDR3 reads TGTGCCAGCAGCCCCCGGAGGGGCTCGAAAACAGATACGCAGTATTTT. Its protein product is CASSPRRGSKTDTQYF.

This clone was observed a few times. The rearrangement links TRBV13 to TRBJ1-1; D is uncertain. CDR1 and CDR2 (germline): PRHDT, FYEKMQ (reference sequence). There are 13 residues in the CDR3. The V and J ends lost 5 bases and 4 bases respectively, with 11 bases between them. The CDR3 region is CASSPSRLTEAFF. The CDR3 DNA reads as TGTGCCAGCAGCCCGTCAAGACTCACTGAAGCTTTCTTT. Filled out from reference TRBV13 and TRBJ1-1, the complete variable domain reads AAGVIQSPRHLIKEKRETATLKCYPIPRHDTVYWYQQGPGQDPQFLISFYEKMQSDKGSIPDRFSAQQFSDYHSELNMSSLELGDSALYFCASSPSRLTEAFFGQGTRLTVV.

The chain combines TRBV6-5 with TRBJ2-1; 10 nucleotides align to TRBD1. Germline V gene data show CDR1 as MNHEY and CDR2 as SVGAGI. V lost 6 bases and J lost 0; bases outside the gene matches: 2. CDR3 length: 15 amino acids. CDR3: CASSRQGASYNEQFF. The CDR3 DNA sequence: TGTGCCAGCAGCCGACAGGGGGCCTCCTACAATGAGCAGTTCTTC.

The rearrangement uses TRBV7-2 and TRBJ2-1; the match to TRBD1 covers 10 bases. This CDR3 comprises 15 residues. CDR1 and CDR2 from the germline V gene are SGHTA and FQGNSA. The ends lost 5 bases at V and 4 bases at J; junction bases unmatched: 5. CDR3 region: CASSADRGHYNEQFF. In DNA form, the CDR3 reads TGTGCCAGCAGCGCAGACAGGGGGCATTACAATGAGCAGTTCTTC.

The chain uses TRBV7-3 and TRBJ2-5; tentative D call: TRBD1 (5 bases). The V and J ends lost 1 base and 4 bases respectively, with 10 bases between them. Germline CDR1 SGHTA, CDR2 FQGTGA. CDR3 length equals 14 residues. The CDR3 DNA reads as TGTGCCAGCAGCTTAAATCAGGGTCTAGAGACCCAGTACTTC. Translated, it gives CASSLNQGLETQYF.

In DNA form, the CDR3 reads TGTGCCAGCAGCAGGGTGGGCGGTAATCAGCCCCAGCATTTT. Its translation: CASSRVGGNQPQHF. The chain recombines TRBV2 with TRBJ1-5; the D gene is possibly TRBD1 (5 bases). The germline V gene encodes CDR1 SNHLY and CDR2 FYNNEI. V was trimmed by 6 bases and J by 4 bases, leaving 13 bases between them. This CDR3 has 14 amino acids.

The rearrangement uses TRBV7-2 and TRBJ2-4, with 8 bases identical to TRBD2. The V segment lost 4 bases and the J segment 8 bases; nucleotides outside the gene matches: 10. Germline V lookup: CDR1 SGHTA, CDR2 FQGNSA. The CDR3 loop spans 15 amino acids. Here the CDR3 DNA reads TGTGCCAGCAGCTCGGGACTAGTTATTACGGACATTCAGTACTTC. This sequence encodes CASSSGLVITDIQYF.

CDR3 amino acids: CASSLQGGQSTEAFF. The CDR3 DNA follows: TGCGCCAGCAGCTTACAGGGGGGGCAGAGCACTGAAGCTTTCTTT. The chain is built from TRBV5-1 and TRBJ1-1; 8 bases align to TRBD1. Germline-derived CDR1 and CDR2 are SGHRS and YFSETQ. The CDR3 is 15 amino acids. Trimming at V came to 2 bases and at J to 4 bases, leaving 7 bases not matched to a gene.

This clone was observed a handful of times. The J gene is TRBJ1-2, the V gene TRBV4-2; the match to TRBD1 covers 10 bases. This CDR3 is built from 15 residues. Germline CDR1 reads LGHNA; CDR2 reads YNFKEQ. Trimming at V came to 4 bases and at J to 8 bases, leaving 10 bases not matched to a gene. CDR3 residues: CASSPRDRGYEGYTF. CDR3 DNA: TGTGCCAGCAGCCCAAGGGACAGGGGCTACGAGGGCTACACCTTC.

The rearrangement uses TRBV9 and TRBJ1-2; the match to TRBD1 covers 12 bases. The CDR3 runs 15 residues. Germline-derived CDR1 and CDR2 are SGDLS and YYNGEE. V lost 2 bases and J lost 8; bases outside the gene matches: 7. The CDR3 coding sequence is TGTGCCAGCAGCGTGGCCGGGACAGGGGGCGCCGGCTACACCTTC. It specifies CASSVAGTGGAGYTF.

V usage is TRBV29-1 and J usage is TRBJ1-2, with 10 bases matching TRBD1. This CDR3 spans 15 amino acids. With V trimmed by 6 bases and J by 4 bases, 11 bases remained unmatched. CDR1 is SQVTM and CDR2 is ANQGSEA in the germline V gene. CDR3 amino acids: CSVPGGDRGSYGYTF. The CDR3 DNA follows: TGCAGCGTACCAGGCGGGGACAGGGGATCCTATGGCTACACCTTC. The full variable domain, completed using reference TRBV29-1 and TRBJ1-2, is SAVISQKPSRDICQRGTSLTIQCQVDSQVTMMFWYRQQPGQSLTLIATANQGSEATYESGFVIDKFPISRPNLTFSTLTVSNMSPEDSSIYLCSVPGGDRGSYGYTFGSGTRLTVV.

This CDR3 reads CARSTTGIDEQYF. The CDR3 nucleotides are TGTGCCAGATCGACAACAGGGATCGACGAGCAGTACTTC. The genes are TRBV21-1 and TRBJ2-7; the table assigns TRBD1, which was not confirmed against the DNA. TRBV21-1 is a listed pseudogene. CDR3 size: 13 residues.

V and J are TRBV7-9 and TRBJ2-7, with a weak D call TRBD2 (7 bases). The CDR3 consists of 13 residues. Germline V CDR1 and CDR2: SEHNR, FQNEAQ (reference sequence). V lost 5 bases and J lost 5, with 13 bases in between. The CDR3 loop reads CASSVGGRDEQYF. The CDR3 DNA reads as TGTGCCAGCAGCGTCGGGGGGCGCGACGAGCAGTACTTC. Using reference TRBV7-9 and TRBJ2-7 for the parts outside the CDR3, the full variable domain is DTGVSQNPRHKITKRGQNVTFRCDPISEHNRLYWYRQTLGQGPEFLTYFQNEAQLEKSRLLSDRFSAERPKGSFSTLEIQRTEQGDSAMYLCASSVGGRDEQYFGPGTRLTVT.

The genes are TRBV18 and TRBJ1-3, with unresolved D. Germline loops: CDR1 KGHSH, CDR2 LQKENI. V gave up 2 bases and J gave up 0 bases, with 11 bases separating them. The CDR3 length is 16 residues. CDR3 loop: CASSPSLADSGNTIYF. The DNA of the CDR3 is TGTGCCAGCTCACCATCCCTGGCCGACTCTGGAAACACCATATATTTT.

This chain joins TRBV10-3 and TRBJ1-6; D remains ambiguous. Germline V CDR1 and CDR2: ENHRY, SYGVKD. Trimming took 0 bases from V and 10 from J, leaving 16 bases between them. CDR3 length: 16 amino acids. The CDR3 DNA follows: TGTGCCATCAGTGAGTCGCCGGGGAAGAAAGACTCACCCCTCCACTTT. This gives the protein CAISESPGKKDSPLHF.

The V gene is TRBV5-1, the J gene TRBJ1-3; 8 bases are shared with TRBD1. Germline CDR1 SGHRS, CDR2 YFSETQ. The length of the CDR3 is 18 residues. Germline trimming cut 2 bases from V and 4 bases from J; bases unmatched to any gene: 14. The CDR3 DNA reads TGCGCCAGCAGCTTCGGGGACAGGCCCTTTTTCACCGGAAACACCATATATTTT. Translated: CASSFGDRPFFTGNTIYF.

This clone occurred many times. V gene TRBV7-9 combines with J gene TRBJ2-2; 8 nucleotides align to TRBD1. The germline V gene encodes CDR1 SEHNR and CDR2 FQNEAQ (reference sequence). V was pared by 5 bases and J by 5 bases, with 10 bases of the junction left unmatched. The CDR3 is made up of 16 amino acids. CDR3 in DNA: TGTGCCAGCAGCCCCGAGGACAGGGCGGGGACCGGGGAGCTGTTTTTT. Its translation: CASSPEDRAGTGELFF.

The chain has TRBV27 and TRBJ2-3, with no clear D. V was trimmed by 2 bases and J by 2 bases, leaving 11 bases between them. The length of the CDR3 is 15 residues. Germline V gene sequence: CDR1 MNHEY, CDR2 SMNVEV (reference sequence). CDR3 in amino acids: CASSLKFPYTDTQYF. The CDR3 bases are TGTGCCAGCAGTTTAAAGTTCCCCTACACAGATACGCAGTATTTT.

V and J are TRBV9 and TRBJ2-3; 8 bases line up with TRBD1. Germline CDR1 SGDLS, CDR2 YYNGEE. Germline trimming cut 2 bases from V and 10 bases from J; bases unmatched to any gene: 3. This CDR3 region has 12 residues. CDR3 sequence reads: CASSVDRGPQYF. DNA for the CDR3: TGTGCCAGCAGCGTTGACAGGGGTCCGCAGTATTTT.

This clone was seen a few times. The chain has TRBV5-6 and TRBJ2-6; 12 bases agree with TRBD1. The CDR3 contains 18 residues. CDR1 is SGHDT, CDR2 YYEEEE, per germline. The V and J ends lost 4 bases and 0 bases, in that order; junction bases with no gene match: 5. The CDR3 loop is CASSLGQGAHSGANVLTF. In nucleotides, the CDR3 is TGTGCCAGCAGCCTGGGACAGGGGGCCCACTCTGGGGCCAACGTCCTGACTTTC.

This chain connects TRBV6-1 to TRBJ1-1; D ambiguous. Germline CDR1 is MNHNS and CDR2 is SASEGT. Trimming took off 0 bases at V and 8 bases at J, with 7 bases between the two ends. This CDR3 is 12 amino acids long. DNA for the CDR3: TGTGCCAGCAGTGAAGCCCGTACAGAAGCTTTCTTT. It translates to CASSEARTEAFF.

The CDR3 coding sequence is TGTGCCAGCAGCTTAGATAGAACCGCGGGGGAGACCCAGTACTTC. It translates to CASSLDRTAGETQYF. The chain couples TRBV11-2 to TRBJ2-5; possibly TRBD2 for D (6 bases). The germline gives CDR1 SGHAT, CDR2 FQNNGV. The CDR3 has 15 amino acids. V dropped 0 bases and J dropped 5 bases, with 13 bases sitting between them. Full variable domain (remainder filled in from reference TRBV11-2 and TRBJ2-5): EAGVAQSPRYKIIEKRQSVAFWCNPISGHATLYWYQQILGQGPKLLIQFQNNGVVDDSQLPKDRFSAERLKGVDSTLKIQPAKLEDSAVYLCASSLDRTAGETQYFGPGTRLLVL.

The chain employs TRBV7-2 and TRBJ2-1; 8 nucleotides line up with TRBD1. Germline V gives CDR1 SGHTA, CDR2 FQGNSA. The CDR3 sequence is 15 residues long. Trimming at V came to 5 bases and at J to 4 bases, leaving 7 bases not matched to a gene. The CDR3 DNA reads TGTGCCAGCAGCCCGGACAGGGCGGGGTACAATGAGCAGTTCTTC. Translation: CASSPDRAGYNEQFF.

A few counts support this clone. This sequence joins TRBV6-5 and TRBJ2-2; possible D gene TRBD1, 5 bases. Trimming stripped 6 bases from V and 1 base from J, with 9 bases between. The CDR3 runs 14 residues. Germline V gives CDR1 MNHEY, CDR2 SVGAGI. CDR3 sequence (DNA): TGTGCCAGCAGCTCCGGACAGAACACCGGGGAGCTGTTTTTT. It codes for CASSSGQNTGELFF.

This clone occurred a few times. The gene calls are TRBV30 and TRBJ1-4; D is uncertain. With 5 bases removed from V and 11 bases from J, the gap between germline ends came to 12 bases. In germline, CDR1 is GTSNPN, CDR2 SVGIG (reference sequence). The CDR3 runs to 11 residues. This CDR3 is CAWSTAEKLFF. The CDR3 bases are TGTGCCTGGTCTACGGCGGAGAAACTGTTTTTT.